The 22 T cell receptor beta chains in this list originate from one sample, sequenced in a study of blood T cell repertoires in COVID-19. The assay was immunoSEQ multiplex PCR, and TCRdb's table has in-frame clones only and misses some. The top ten hold over 6.5% of the sample, which has 200,000 to 250,000 clones, more than 80% seen once. Input material: peripheral blood. The origin of the receptors is an elderly woman with COVID-19, enrolled during active disease.

About this clone itself: This clone may be a read error of a much larger clone one base away. This rearrangement joins TRBV24-1 to TRBJ2-5; TRBD1 matches at 8 bases. The germline V gene encodes CDR1 KGHDR and CDR2 SFDVKD. CDR3 length: 16 residues. The CDR3 coding sequence is TGTGCCACCTGTGATTCGCGACAGGGGAGGCCCGAGACCCAGTACTTC. It is translated as CATCDSRQGRPETQYF.

V and J are TRBV6-1 and TRBJ1-1, with D perhaps TRBD1 (5 bases). Germline CDR1 and CDR2: MNHNS and SASEGT. The length of the CDR3 is 15 residues. The ends were cut back, 3 bases at V and 2 bases at J, with 13 bases in the middle. The CDR3 DNA reads TGTGCCAGCAGTGACAGGGTGTTCATCAACACTGAAGCTTTCTTT. It yields the protein CASSDRVFINTEAFF.

The gene calls are TRBV3-1 (or the pseudogene TRBV3-2) and TRBJ1-2; D possibly corresponds to TRBD1 (5 bases). From germline, CDR1 is LGHDT and CDR2 YNNKEL (reference sequence). Trimming left V 3 bases short and J 7 bases short, with 12 bases between. The CDR3 sequence is 13 residues long. CDR3 sequence reads: CASSQGLWGGYTF. The CDR3 nucleotides read TGTGCCAGCAGCCAGGGGCTTTGGGGTGGCTACACCTTC.

This chain joins TRBV9 and TRBJ2-3; TRBD1 is a possible D gene (5 bases). Trimming cost V 3 bases and J 0 bases, with 11 bases left between them. The CDR3 has 15 residues. CDR1 is SGDLS, CDR2 YYNGEE, per germline. The CDR3 sequence is CASSDQGPSTDTQYF. As DNA, the CDR3 is TGTGCCAGCAGCGACCAGGGCCCTAGCACAGATACGCAGTATTTT.

The chain carries TRBV5-3 and TRBJ2-7; TRBD2 might be the D (6 bases). TRBV5-3 is known as an ORF, though its function is uncertain. V lost 6 bases to trimming and J lost 0 bases, with 13 bases between them. The CDR3 spans 14 residues. CDR3 in amino acids: CARMGRGLSYEQYF. In nucleotides, the CDR3 is TGTGCCAGAATGGGGCGGGGACTCTCCTACGAGCAGTACTTC.

The chain uses TRBV19 and TRBJ1-5, with D unresolved. V lost 4 bases and J lost 5, with 12 bases in between. The CDR3 sequence is 14 residues long. Germline V gene sequence: CDR1 LNHDA, CDR2 SQIVND (reference sequence). The CDR3 DNA reads TGTGCCAGTAGTAAACTAGACCGAGATCAGCCCCAGCATTTT. This codes for CASSKLDRDQPQHF.

A remark on this clone: The sample carries other DNA sequences with the same CDR3. The chain employs TRBV9 and TRBJ2-1, with 11 bases that match TRBD1. This CDR3 comprises 16 residues. CDR1 and CDR2 (germline): SGDLS, YYNGEE. V lost 0 bases and J lost 2; bases outside the gene matches: 1. The CDR3 region has the DNA TGTGCCAGCAGCGTAGCGGGACAGGGGGCCTACAATGAGCAGTTCTTC. Its translation is CASSVAGQGAYNEQFF.

The V call is TRBV27, the J call TRBJ1-6; TRBD1 might be the D (6 bases). Germline assignment: CDR1 MNHEY and CDR2 SMNVEV (reference sequence). V was clipped by 0 bases and J by 9 bases, with 27 bases between them. The CDR3 extends over 20 amino acids. In DNA form, the CDR3 reads TGTGCCAGCAGTTTATCTGGGGGTAGGCAGGGGTACGGCATTGGTTCACCCCTCCACTTT. Translating it yields CASSLSGGRQGYGIGSPLHF.

V usage is TRBV28 and J usage is TRBJ2-5; D not certain. Trimming removed 8 bases at V and 5 bases at J, with 15 bases between. The CDR3 consists of 13 residues. Per germline, CDR1 MDHEN and CDR2 SYDVKM. The CDR3 region has the DNA TGTGCCAGCCCCGGCCCCCTCGGGGAGACCCAGTACTTC. Its translation: CASPGPLGETQYF.

The chain joins TRBV6-5 to TRBJ1-2; D gene unclear. This CDR3 is 12 amino acids long. Germline V gene lookup returns CDR1 MNHEY and CDR2 SVGAGI. V gave up 8 bases and J gave up 5 bases, with 12 bases separating them. CDR3 sequence: CASLGEDYGYTF. Written as DNA, the CDR3 is TGTGCCAGCCTCGGAGAGGATTATGGCTACACCTTC.

This sequence joins TRBV7-2 and TRBJ1-1; no clear D gene. The CDR3 runs to 13 residues. Germline lookup yields CDR1 SGHTA and CDR2 FQGNSA. Trimming took off 2 bases at V and 4 bases at J, with 8 bases between the two ends. The CDR3 DNA sequence: TGTGCCAGCAGCTTATATGCCAGCACTGAAGCTTTCTTT. It yields the protein CASSLYASTEAFF. The whole variable domain, remainder taken from reference TRBV7-2 and TRBJ1-1, is GAGVSQSPSNKVTEKGKDVELRCDPISGHTALYWYRQSLGQGLEFLIYFQGNSAPDKSGLPSDRFSAERTGGSVSTLTIQRTQQEDSAVYLCASSLYASTEAFFGQGTRLTVV.

This clone was seen once. V usage is TRBV9 and J usage is TRBJ1-4; 7 nucleotides match TRBD1. V was clipped by 3 bases and J by 10 bases; unmatched bases: 9. Looked up from germline, CDR1 is SGDLS and CDR2 is YYNGEE. The CDR3 length is 14 residues. CDR3 nucleotides: TGTGCCAGCAGCGCCACAGGGGTGGTGGGAAAACTGTTTTTT. It is translated as CASSATGVVGKLFF.

This clone has just one count. The rearrangement links TRBV3-1 (or the pseudogene TRBV3-2) to TRBJ2-1; 14 bases fit TRBD2. The CDR3 has 13 residues. The germline V gene has CDR1 LGHDT and CDR2 YNNKEL (reference sequence). V was pared by 5 bases and J by 15 bases, with 6 bases of the junction left unmatched. CDR3 bases: TGTGCCAGCAGCTCGGGACTAGCGGGGGCTCCGTTCTTC. Protein sequence: CASSSGLAGAPFF.

The rearrangement links TRBV27 to TRBJ1-4, with D uncertain. The CDR3 length is 13 residues. CDR1 MNHEY and CDR2 SMNVEV come from the germline V gene (reference sequence). V was cut by 6 bases and J by 7 bases, with 12 bases left in between. The CDR3 DNA is TGTGCCAGCAGGGCCGGGATGAGTGAAAAACTGTTTTTT. Its protein product is CASRAGMSEKLFF.

This chain joins TRBV4-1 and TRBJ2-7; D is possibly TRBD2 (6 bases). CDR3 length: 12 residues. CDR1 and CDR2 (germline): MGHRA, YSYEKL. Trimming removed 5 bases from V and 13 bases from J, with 18 bases in between. The CDR3 loop reads CASSSPAGGPYF. Here the CDR3 DNA reads TGCGCCAGCAGCTCCCCAGCGGGCGGGCCATACTTC.

V gene TRBV7-2 combines with J gene TRBJ1-6, with TRBD1 identical over 7 bases. J was trimmed by 3 bases and V by 5 bases; bases with no gene match: 4. CDR1 is SGHTA, CDR2 FQGNSA, per germline. CDR3 length: 15 residues. Written as DNA, the CDR3 is TGTGCCAGCAGCATAGGGACAGTCTATAATTCACCCCTCCACTTT. Translated, it gives CASSIGTVYNSPLHF.

This chain uses TRBV2 with TRBJ1-2; no reliable D call. Trimming pared 5 bases from V and 9 bases from J, leaving 22 bases between. This CDR3 comprises 15 residues. Germline loops: CDR1 SNHLY, CDR2 FYNNEI. The CDR3 reads CASSTSGGGSYSYTF. CDR3 nucleotide sequence: TGTGCCAGCAGTACCTCCGGTGGAGGGTCTTACAGCTACACCTTC.

About this clone: Other nucleotide sequences in the sample specify the same CDR3. The V and J genes are TRBV12-3 or TRBV12-4 and TRBJ1-1; maybe TRBD1 (5 bases). This CDR3 has 13 residues. V was trimmed by 2 bases and J by 4 bases, leaving 8 bases between them. CDR3 amino acids: CASSLSRGTEAFF. As DNA, the CDR3 is TGTGCCAGCAGTTTAAGTAGGGGCACTGAAGCTTTCTTT.

The chain employs TRBV11-2 and TRBJ1-1, with 10 bases lining up with TRBD1. The CDR3 covers 14 residues. In germline, CDR1 is SGHAT, CDR2 FQNNGV. Germline trimming cut 6 bases from V and 2 bases from J; bases unmatched to any gene: 3. As DNA, the CDR3 is TGTGCCAGCAGTCGGACAGGGGGAAACACTGAAGCTTTCTTT. Protein product: CASSRTGGNTEAFF.

This clone was recorded once. This sequence joins TRBV7-2 and TRBJ1-2; 11 bases fit TRBD1. The CDR3 is 16 amino acids. Germline loops: CDR1 SGHTA, CDR2 FQGNSA. After removal of 0 bases from V and 4 bases from J, the junction contained 4 bases not matched to a gene. CDR3 residues: CASSLAGGTGGYGYTF. The CDR3 DNA reads as TGTGCCAGCAGCTTAGCCGGGGGGACAGGGGGCTATGGCTACACCTTC.

J is TRBJ2-5 and V is TRBV7-3; TRBD2 is a possible D gene (6 bases). With 5 bases removed from V and 4 bases from J, the gap between germline ends came to 11 bases. The germline gives CDR1 SGHTA, CDR2 FQGTGA. CDR3 size: 13 residues. The CDR3 nucleotides are TGTGCCAGCAGCGGAGGGCAAGGAGAGACCCAGTACTTC. This encodes CASSGGQGETQYF.

Ten or more counts support this clone. The CDR3 DNA reads TGTGCCGTAACAGGGGGAGATAACACTGAAGCTTTCTTT. Its protein is CAVTGGDNTEAFF. This chain joins TRBV7-9 and TRBJ1-1, with 8 bases identical to TRBD1. Germline V lookup: CDR1 SEHNR, CDR2 FQNEAQ (reference sequence). This CDR3 region has 13 residues. V was clipped by 11 bases and J by 2 bases; unmatched bases: 7.